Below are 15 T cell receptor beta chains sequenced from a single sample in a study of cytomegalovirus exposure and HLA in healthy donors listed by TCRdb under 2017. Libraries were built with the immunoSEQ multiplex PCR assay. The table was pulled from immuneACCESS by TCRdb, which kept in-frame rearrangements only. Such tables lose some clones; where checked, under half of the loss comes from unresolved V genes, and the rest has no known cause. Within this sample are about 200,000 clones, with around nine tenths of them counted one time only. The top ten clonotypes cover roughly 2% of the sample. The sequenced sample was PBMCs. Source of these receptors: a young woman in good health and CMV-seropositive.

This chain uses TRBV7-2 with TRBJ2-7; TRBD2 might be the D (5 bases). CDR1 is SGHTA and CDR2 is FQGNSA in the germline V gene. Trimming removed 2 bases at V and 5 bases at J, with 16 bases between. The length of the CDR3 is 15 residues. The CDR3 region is CASSLSPSEGNEQYF. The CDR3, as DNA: TGTGCCAGCAGCTTATCACCCTCCGAGGGCAACGAGCAGTACTTC.

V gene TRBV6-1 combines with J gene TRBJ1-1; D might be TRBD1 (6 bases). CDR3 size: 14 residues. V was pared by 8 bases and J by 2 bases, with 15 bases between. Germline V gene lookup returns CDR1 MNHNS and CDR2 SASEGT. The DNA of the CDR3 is TGTGCCAGCCAAGCGAGGACAGCCAACACTGAAGCTTTCTTT. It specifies CASQARTANTEAFF.

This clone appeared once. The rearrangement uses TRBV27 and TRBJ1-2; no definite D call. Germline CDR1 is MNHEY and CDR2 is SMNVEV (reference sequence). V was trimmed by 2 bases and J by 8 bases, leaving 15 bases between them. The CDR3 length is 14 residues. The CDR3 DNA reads TGTGCCAGCAGTTTAATACCTCCAGGTGAAGGCTACACCTTC. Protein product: CASSLIPPGEGYTF.

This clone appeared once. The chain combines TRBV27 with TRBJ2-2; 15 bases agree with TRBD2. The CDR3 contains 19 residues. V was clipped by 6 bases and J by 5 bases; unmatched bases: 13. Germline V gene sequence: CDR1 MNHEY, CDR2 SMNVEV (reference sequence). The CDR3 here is CASSHNPGLAGGGTGELFF. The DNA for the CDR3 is TGTGCCAGCAGCCATAATCCGGGACTAGCGGGAGGAGGTACCGGGGAGCTGTTTTTT.

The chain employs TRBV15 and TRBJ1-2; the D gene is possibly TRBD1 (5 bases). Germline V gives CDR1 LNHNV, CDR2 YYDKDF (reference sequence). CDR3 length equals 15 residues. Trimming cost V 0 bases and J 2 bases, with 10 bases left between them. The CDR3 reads CATSRDKGLNYGYTF. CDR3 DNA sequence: TGTGCCACCAGCAGAGATAAGGGGTTAAACTATGGCTACACCTTC.

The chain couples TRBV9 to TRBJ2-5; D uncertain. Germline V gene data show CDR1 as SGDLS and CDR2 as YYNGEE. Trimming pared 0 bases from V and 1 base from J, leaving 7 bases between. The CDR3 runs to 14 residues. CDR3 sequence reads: CASSVGSSQETQYF. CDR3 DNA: TGTGCCAGCAGCGTAGGGTCTAGCCAAGAGACCCAGTACTTC.

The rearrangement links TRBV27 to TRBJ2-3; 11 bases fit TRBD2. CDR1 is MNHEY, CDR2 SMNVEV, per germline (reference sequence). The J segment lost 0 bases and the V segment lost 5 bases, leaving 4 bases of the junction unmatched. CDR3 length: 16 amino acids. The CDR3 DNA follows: TGTGCCAGCAGTCTCTGGACTAGCGGGAGCACAGATACGCAGTATTTT. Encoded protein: CASSLWTSGSTDTQYF.

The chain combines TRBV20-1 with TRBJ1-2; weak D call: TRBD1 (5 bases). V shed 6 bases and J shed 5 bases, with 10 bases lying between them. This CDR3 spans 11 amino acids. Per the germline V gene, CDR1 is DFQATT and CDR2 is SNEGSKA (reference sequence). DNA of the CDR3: TGCAGTGCCTCGGGGGTATATGGCTACACCTTC. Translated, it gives CSASGVYGYTF.

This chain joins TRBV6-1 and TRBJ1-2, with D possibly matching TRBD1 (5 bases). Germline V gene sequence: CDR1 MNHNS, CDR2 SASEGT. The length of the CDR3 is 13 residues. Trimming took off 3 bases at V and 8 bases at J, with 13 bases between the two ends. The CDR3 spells CASSDPGGGGYTF. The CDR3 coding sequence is TGTGCCAGCAGTGACCCGGGGGGGGGAGGCTACACCTTC.

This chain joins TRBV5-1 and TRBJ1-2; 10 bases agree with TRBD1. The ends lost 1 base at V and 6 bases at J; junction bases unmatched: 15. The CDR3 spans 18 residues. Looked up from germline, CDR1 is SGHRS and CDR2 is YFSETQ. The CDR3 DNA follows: TGCGCCAGCAGCTTGATGACCGTCCGGGACAGGGGATCTAATGGCTACACCTTC. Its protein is CASSLMTVRDRGSNGYTF.

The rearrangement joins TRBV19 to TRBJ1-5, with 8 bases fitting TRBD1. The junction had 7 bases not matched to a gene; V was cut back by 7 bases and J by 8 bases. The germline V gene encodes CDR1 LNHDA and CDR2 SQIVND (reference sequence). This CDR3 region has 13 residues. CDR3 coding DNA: TGTGCCAGTACTATGGACAGGGTAGAGCCCCAGCATTTT. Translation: CASTMDRVEPQHF. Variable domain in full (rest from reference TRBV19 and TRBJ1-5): DGGITQSPKYLFRKEGQNVTLSCEQNLNHDAMYWYRQDPGQGLRLIYYSQIVNDFQKGDIAEGYSVSREKKESFPLTVTSAQKNPTAFYLCASTMDRVEPQHFGDGTRLSIL.

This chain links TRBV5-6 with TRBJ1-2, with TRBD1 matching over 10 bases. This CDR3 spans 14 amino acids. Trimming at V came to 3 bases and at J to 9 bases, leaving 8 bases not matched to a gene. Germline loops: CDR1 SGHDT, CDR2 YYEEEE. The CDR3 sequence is CASSSRQGALSYTF. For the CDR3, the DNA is TGTGCCAGCAGCTCGAGACAGGGGGCGTTGAGCTACACCTTC.

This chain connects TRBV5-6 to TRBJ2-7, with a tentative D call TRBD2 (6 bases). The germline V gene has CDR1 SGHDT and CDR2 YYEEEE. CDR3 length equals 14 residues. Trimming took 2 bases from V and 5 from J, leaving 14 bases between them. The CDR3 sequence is CASSFSGNIHEQYF. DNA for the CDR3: TGTGCCAGCAGCTTTAGCGGAAATATACACGAGCAGTACTTC.

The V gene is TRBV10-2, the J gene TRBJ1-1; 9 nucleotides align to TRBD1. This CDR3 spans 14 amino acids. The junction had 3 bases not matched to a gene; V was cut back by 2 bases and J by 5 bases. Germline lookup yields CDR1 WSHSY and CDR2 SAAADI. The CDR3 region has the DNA TGCGCCAGCAGTGAGAACAGGGGGCTGACTGAAGCTTTCTTT. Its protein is CASSENRGLTEAFF.

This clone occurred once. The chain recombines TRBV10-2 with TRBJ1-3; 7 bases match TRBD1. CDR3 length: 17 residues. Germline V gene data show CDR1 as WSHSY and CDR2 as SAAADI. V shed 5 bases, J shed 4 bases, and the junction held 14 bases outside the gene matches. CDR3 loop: CASSPGTVLLWGNTIYF. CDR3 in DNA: TGCGCCAGCAGTCCCGGGACAGTACTTCTCTGGGGAAACACCATATATTTT.